The 23 T cell receptor beta chains below were found in one sample sequenced in a study of cytomegalovirus exposure and HLA in healthy donors. Vbeta (60) and Jbeta (13) primers were used in the PCR. TCRdb keeps only in-frame clones here, not all; method: immunoSEQ multiplex PCR. The sample has fewer than 150,000 clones, approximately 80% seen once. The sample taken for sequencing was PBMCs. The receptors were gathered from a male donor in good health and CMV-seronegative.

The chain has TRBV9 and TRBJ2-2; a weak D match, TRBD2 (6 bases). From germline, CDR1 is SGDLS and CDR2 YYNGEE. The CDR3 totals 14 residues. Trimming stripped 3 bases from V and 3 bases from J, with 9 bases between. This CDR3 is CASSDPGDTGELFF. CDR3 in DNA: TGTGCCAGCAGCGACCCGGGGGACACCGGGGAGCTGTTTTTT.

The J gene is TRBJ1-1, the V gene TRBV4-3, with a tentative D call TRBD1 (6 bases). The CDR3 extends over 17 amino acids. Trimming removed 0 bases from V and 0 bases from J, with 14 bases in between. Germline-derived CDR1 and CDR2 are LGHNA and YSLEER. The CDR3 loop reads CASSQDLVTGMNTEAFF. In DNA form, the CDR3 reads TGCGCCAGCAGCCAAGATCTCGTGACAGGCATGAACACTGAAGCTTTCTTT.

This clone is a singleton in its sample. CDR3 protein: CASSPGLQGRSEKLFF. As DNA, the CDR3 is TGTGCCAGCAGCCCCGGGTTACAGGGGCGGTCAGAAAAACTGTTTTTT. The chain couples TRBV6-6 to TRBJ1-4; 7 bases fit TRBD1. CDR3 length: 16 residues. J was trimmed by 8 bases and V by 6 bases; bases with no gene match: 15. CDR1 and CDR2 (germline): MNHNY, SVGAGI (reference sequence).

This chain connects TRBV7-2 to TRBJ2-7; a weak D match, TRBD2 (6 bases). There are 15 residues in the CDR3. Germline V gives CDR1 SGHTA, CDR2 FQGNSA. V was pared by 4 bases and J by 0 bases, with 13 bases between. Written as DNA, the CDR3 is TGTGCCAGCAGCTATAGGCCCGGGGGCTCCTACGAGCAGTACTTC. This encodes CASSYRPGGSYEQYF.

In regard to this clone: Sequence at one end of the junction differs from germline and may be a read error. At the DNA level, this CDR3 is encoded by other sequences in the same sample as well. CDR3 residues: CASSTRGAETQYF. The CDR3 DNA is TGCGCCAGCAGCACCCGCGGGGCAGAGACCCAGTACTTC. The chain recombines TRBV7-6 with TRBJ2-5; possibly TRBD2 for D (6 bases). Per the germline V gene, CDR1 is SGHVS and CDR2 is FNYEAQ. The CDR3 runs 13 residues.

This rearrangement joins TRBV2 to TRBJ1-2; no clear D gene. V was cut by 5 bases and J by 6 bases, with 10 bases left in between. CDR3 size: 12 residues. Germline V gene sequence: CDR1 SNHLY, CDR2 FYNNEI. This CDR3 reads CASSPWPDGYTF. The CDR3, as DNA: TGTGCCAGCAGTCCCTGGCCCGATGGCTACACCTTC.

The V gene is TRBV9, the J gene TRBJ2-1, with 7 nucleotides matching TRBD2. V lost 0 bases and J lost 5; bases outside the gene matches: 5. The V gene's germline CDR1 is SGDLS and CDR2 YYNGEE. This CDR3 comprises 15 residues. The CDR3 nucleotides are TGTGCCAGCAGCGTAGGGCTAGCGGTAAACAATGAGCAGTTCTTC. Its protein is CASSVGLAVNNEQFF.

This sequence joins TRBV7-6 and TRBJ2-1, with 7 nucleotides matching TRBD2. The V segment lost 5 bases and the J segment 4 bases; nucleotides outside the gene matches: 5. The V gene's germline CDR1 is SGHVS and CDR2 FNYEAQ. The CDR3 runs to 14 residues. The CDR3 region has the DNA TGTGCCAGCAGCCCGGGGGAGGGTTACAATGAGCAGTTCTTC. This encodes CASSPGEGYNEQFF.

V is TRBV6-5 and J is TRBJ2-5; 8 positions agree with TRBD1. The V and J ends lost 5 bases and 5 bases, in that order; junction bases with no gene match: 10. This CDR3 contains 15 residues. CDR1 MNHEY and CDR2 SVGAGI come from the germline V gene. The CDR3 spells CASSPSPGGYETQYF. The DNA for the CDR3 is TGTGCCAGCAGTCCAAGTCCAGGGGGCTATGAGACCCAGTACTTC.

The chain carries TRBV6-1 and TRBJ1-2, with D unresolved. The length of the CDR3 is 13 residues. Germline V gene data show CDR1 as MNHNS and CDR2 as SASEGT. Trimming took 8 bases from V and 1 from J, leaving 11 bases between them. CDR3 sequence (DNA): TGTGCCAGCGTAGTTGAGGTTAACTATGGCTACACCTTC. Protein: CASVVEVNYGYTF.

The rearrangement joins TRBV6-5 to TRBJ2-2, with TRBD2 identical over 9 bases. The CDR3 is 15 amino acids. Germline trimming cut 7 bases from V and 5 bases from J; bases unmatched to any gene: 8. Germline assignment: CDR1 MNHEY and CDR2 SVGAGI. CDR3 DNA sequence: TGTGCCAGCATGGCGGGGGGGAAGGGGACCGGGGAGCTGTTTTTT. Its translation is CASMAGGKGTGELFF.

V usage is TRBV5-1 and J usage is TRBJ1-2; 9 bases match TRBD1. Germline CDR1 and CDR2: SGHRS and YFSETQ. The CDR3 consists of 16 residues. V lost 0 bases, J lost 6 bases, and 9 bases stayed unmatched. The CDR3, as DNA: TGCGCCAGCAGCTTGGGTCGGACAGGGGAAGGGGATGGCTACACCTTC. Its protein product is CASSLGRTGEGDGYTF.

The rearrangement joins TRBV4-3 to TRBJ2-3; a possible D gene is TRBD1 (5 bases). The CDR3 length is 16 residues. CDR1 and CDR2 (germline): LGHNA, YSLEER. Trimming removed 3 bases at V and 5 bases at J, with 18 bases between. For the CDR3, the DNA is TGCGCCAGCAGCCATACTTACAGGCAGGTGGGAGATACGCAGTATTTT. Its translation is CASSHTYRQVGDTQYF.

This sequence joins TRBV2 and TRBJ2-3; no clear D. The germline V gene encodes CDR1 SNHLY and CDR2 FYNNEI. Deletions cut 6 bases from V and 2 bases from J, with 12 bases between. CDR3 length equals 14 residues. The CDR3 region has the DNA TGTGCCAGCAGGAGGTTAGCTACCACAGATACGCAGTATTTT. Protein product: CASRRLATTDTQYF.

The chain is built from TRBV5-1 and TRBJ1-4; 10 bases agree with TRBD1. The V gene's germline CDR1 is SGHRS and CDR2 YFSETQ. V was pared by 4 bases and J by 7 bases, with 4 bases of the junction left unmatched. The CDR3 loop spans 14 amino acids. The CDR3 DNA is TGCGCCAGCAGCCCCGACAGGGGGCCTGAAAAACTGTTTTTT. It yields the protein CASSPDRGPEKLFF. The full variable domain, rest sourced from reference TRBV5-1 and TRBJ1-4, is KAGVTQTPRYLIKTRGQQVTLSCSPISGHRSVSWYQQTPGQGLQFLFEYFSETQRNKGNFPGRFSGRQFSNSRSEMNVSTLELGDSALYLCASSPDRGPEKLFFGSGTQLSVL.

This chain uses TRBV7-6 with TRBJ2-5, with D possibly TRBD1 on 6 matching bases. CDR1 SGHVS and CDR2 FNYEAQ come from the germline V gene. The CDR3 covers 14 residues. The germline V and J ends were trimmed by 5 bases and 5 bases, with 15 bases remaining between them. CDR3 nucleotides: TGTGCCAGCAGCCTGGACCAGGGGCGGGAGACCCAGTACTTC. Its translation: CASSLDQGRETQYF.

The chain recombines TRBV15 with TRBJ2-7; D is uncertain. Trimming pared 3 bases from V and 0 bases from J, leaving 18 bases between. Germline V lookup: CDR1 LNHNV, CDR2 YYDKDF (reference sequence). This CDR3 region has 17 residues. The CDR3 region has the DNA TGTGCCACCAGCAGGGAGATCTCGCCAGTCGCCTCCTACGAGCAGTACTTC. Translation gives CATSREISPVASYEQYF. Full variable domain (remainder filled in from reference TRBV15 and TRBJ2-7): DAMVIQNPRYQVTQFGKPVTLSCSQTLNHNVMYWYQQKSSQAPKLLFHYYDKDFNNEADTPDNFQSRRPNTSFCFLDIRSPGLGDTAMYLCATSREISPVASYEQYFGPGTRLTVT.

This chain joins TRBV18 and TRBJ2-2; D ambiguous. Germline lookup yields CDR1 KGHSH and CDR2 LQKENI. V was clipped by 4 bases and J by 7 bases, with 10 bases between them. This CDR3 comprises 13 residues. The CDR3 loop reads CASSQSSSGELFF. The DNA of the CDR3 is TGTGCCAGCTCACAGTCCTCGAGCGGGGAGCTGTTTTTT.

This clone was detected only once. The CDR3 here is CASRGGTDTQYF. Written as DNA, the CDR3 is TGTGCCAGTAGGGGGGGGACAGATACGCAGTATTTT. J is TRBJ2-3 and V is TRBV6-5; D is possibly TRBD2 (7 bases). CDR1 is MNHEY and CDR2 is SVGAGI in the germline V gene. The ends were cut back, 9 bases at V and 3 bases at J, with 10 bases in the middle. CDR3 length equals 12 residues.

This clone came up once. This chain links TRBV30 with TRBJ2-6, with D possibly matching TRBD1 (7 bases). Germline CDR1 reads GTSNPN; CDR2 reads SVGIG (reference sequence). Trimming removed 5 bases at V and 1 base at J, with 9 bases between. The CDR3 has 14 amino acids. The CDR3 nucleotides read TGTGCCTGGGCAGGGGGGTCTGGGGCCAACGTCCTGACTTTC. Its translation is CAWAGGSGANVLTF.

The V call is TRBV20-1, the J call TRBJ2-1; the match to TRBD2 covers 7 bases. The CDR3 totals 11 residues. CDR1 and CDR2 from the germline V gene are DFQATT and SNEGSKA (reference sequence). Trimming took 4 bases from V and 12 from J; bases not matched to a gene: 6. CDR3 sequence (DNA): TGCAGTGCTATGGGGGGGAGTCCGCAGTTCTTC. Amino acids: CSAMGGSPQFF.

The chain joins TRBV2 to TRBJ2-3, with a weak D call TRBD2 (6 bases). The CDR3 sequence is 14 residues long. The V end lost 11 bases, the J end lost 0 bases, and 15 bases lay between the germline ends. CDR1 SNHLY and CDR2 FYNNEI come from the germline V gene. Written as DNA, the CDR3 is TGTGCCGGGGGGTGGATCGCTAGCACAGATACGCAGTATTTT. This gives the protein CAGGWIASTDTQYF.

The chain links TRBV9 to TRBJ2-7; possibly TRBD2 for D (5 bases). V was shortened by 4 bases and J by 2 bases, with 16 bases between the two germline ends. Germline V gives CDR1 SGDLS, CDR2 YYNGEE. The CDR3 has 15 residues. CDR3 sequence: CASSPRGDETYEQYF. CDR3 in DNA: TGTGCCAGCAGCCCCCGGGGAGATGAAACCTACGAGCAGTACTTC.